This note documents a single T cell receptor beta chain sequence. Its antigen is unknown. V lost 5 bases and J lost 3; bases outside the gene matches: 5. The CDR3 spans 14 residues. Germline assignment: CDR1 WSHSY and CDR2 SAAADI. The data were taken from a study of post-analysis software for immune sequencing data. Whole-study context: Some patients lacked subtype; others had relapsing-remitting, secondary progressive or progressive-relapsing disease.

Prepared TCR beta cDNA libraries contained unique molecular identifiers. TCRdb ran MiXCR on the PCR reads and lists one entry per CDR3 protein. The sample lists hundreds of thousands of distinct CDR3 sequences; roughly three fifths were seen once. Study observations and caveats: Patients had higher frequencies than controls of roughly 5 TRBV segments, including TRBV5-6, TRBV5-1 and TRBV20-1. Multiple sclerosis patients had significantly lower normalized Chao1 diversity than controls. The authors found that F measure strongly co-clustered same-batch samples.

The sample was blood. The sequence derives from a girl aged 2 to 10 with multiple sclerosis. V gene TRBV10-2 combines with J gene TRBJ2-3; 7 bases agree with TRBD1. The CDR3: CASSRGGWTDTQYF. The CDR3 nucleotides are TGCGCCAGCAGTAGAGGGGGCTGGACAGATACGCAGTATTTT.